This TCR beta chain emerged from a study of cytomegalovirus exposure and HLA in healthy donors. Overall study findings and caveats: Exclusion as indistinguishable affected some V segments, including TRBV6-2 and TRBV6-3. The only immune exposure information that was available was CMV serostatus. In vitro experiments confirmed that three CMV-associated chains were specific for CMV antigens. Later findings reportedly placed an Asian-associated ancestry cluster below the roughly 730-donor mean for N-insertions.

This CDR3 contains 14 residues. The V and J ends lost 0 bases and 2 bases respectively, with 7 bases between them. Germline V gene data show CDR1 as MGHRA and CDR2 as YSYEKL. In regard to this clone: Its specificity is unknown.

A multiplex PCR was run with 60 Vbeta primers and 13 Jbeta primers. The repertoire was sequenced with immunoSEQ multiplex PCR; TCRdb's copy has only in-frame clones and lacks some. The sample includes tens of thousands of clones, about 80% of them seen just once. The chain recombines TRBV4-1 with TRBJ1-2; weak D call: TRBD1 (5 bases). Sequencing input: PBMCs. The source is a man aged 45-60 years in good health and CMV-seropositive. The CDR3 loop is CASSQEGGNYGYTF. CDR3 bases: TGCGCCAGCAGCCAAGAGGGGGGAAACTATGGCTACACCTTC.